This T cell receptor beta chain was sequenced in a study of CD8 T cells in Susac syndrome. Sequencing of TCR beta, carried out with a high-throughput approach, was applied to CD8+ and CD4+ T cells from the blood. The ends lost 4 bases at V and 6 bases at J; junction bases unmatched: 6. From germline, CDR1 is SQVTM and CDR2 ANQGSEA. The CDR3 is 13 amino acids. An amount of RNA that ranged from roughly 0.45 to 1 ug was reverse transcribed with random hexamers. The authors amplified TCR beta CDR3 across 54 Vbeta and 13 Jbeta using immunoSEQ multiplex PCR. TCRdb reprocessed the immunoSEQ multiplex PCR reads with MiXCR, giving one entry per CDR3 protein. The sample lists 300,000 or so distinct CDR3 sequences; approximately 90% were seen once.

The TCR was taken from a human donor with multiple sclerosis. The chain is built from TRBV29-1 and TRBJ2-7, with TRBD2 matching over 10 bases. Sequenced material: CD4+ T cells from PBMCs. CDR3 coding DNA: TGCAGCGTTGTAGCGGGAGGAGGGGGCGAGCAGTACTTC. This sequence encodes CSVVAGGGGEQYF.